The present T cell receptor (beta chain) was sequenced within a study of blood T cell repertoires in COVID-19. The overall study: COVID-19 samples, acute and convalescent, were from the United States, Italy and Spain.

As handled by the study authors: From reference gene primer amplification, estimates of nucleated cell counts were derived. TCRdb's copy holds only in-frame clones and misses some; the assay was immunoSEQ multiplex PCR. V, J and clone size are those of that table, while D and trimming were read from the DNA. The table shows about 50,000 clones, with roughly 90% occurring only once. This clone was seen more than once but under ten times. V trimming: 1 base; J trimming: 6 bases; junction bases outside the gene matches: 5. Looked up from germline, CDR1 is LGHDT and CDR2 is YNNKEL (reference sequence). The CDR3 consists of 17 residues.

The chain uses TRBV3-1 (or the pseudogene TRBV3-2) and TRBJ2-2; 13 positions match TRBD2. The receptor was derived from a human donor in a cohort sampled during active COVID-19. Material for sequencing was peripheral blood. CDR3 sequence (DNA): TGTGCCAGCAGCCAAGTACGGACTAGCGGGAGCTCCGGGGAGCTGTTTTTT. It is translated as CASSQVRTSGSSGELFF.